A selection of T cell receptor beta chains follows, all from one sample in a study of blood T cells in healthy people across ages. One entry per CDR3 protein results from TCRdb running MiXCR on the 5' RACE reads. The sample shows 1.6 million or so distinct CDR3 sequences, roughly 32% of them seen only once. Sequenced input: blood. The receptors originated from a woman in her 30s in good health. Both conserved end residues are part of each CDR3. The D gene is left open where the match is weak. Some rows have no size entry. The others give once, few or many, or a class for an expanded clone.

.	TRBV20-1	TRBJ2-1	.	CSARSPLDPSYNEQFF	TGCAGTGCTAGATCCCCCCTGGACCCTTCCTACAATGAGCAGTTCTTC
few	TRBV12-3/TRBV12-4	TRBJ1-1	.	CASSFPGLAGAEAFF	TGTGCCAGCAGTTTCCCGGGATTAGCGGGCGCTGAAGCTTTCTTT
few	TRBV5-1	TRBJ2-1	TRBD2	CASSFSRERYNEQFF	TGCGCCAGCAGCTTCTCGCGGGAGCGCTACAATGAGCAGTTCTTC
.	TRBV20-1	TRBJ2-3	TRBD2	CSATGQCAAGGADTQYF	TGCAGTGCGACCGGACAGTGCGCAGCGGGGGGCGCAGATACGCAGTATTTT
few	TRBV29-1	TRBJ1-2	.	CSVGADSTNYGYTF	TGCAGCGTTGGAGCGGACAGCACCAACTATGGCTACACCTTC
few	TRBV5-1	TRBJ2-7	.	CASSEGGGLYEQYF	TGCGCCAGCAGTGAGGGAGGCGGGTTATACGAGCAGTACTTC
few	TRBV27	TRBJ1-4	.	CASSPIGQATNEKLFF	TGTGCCAGCAGTCCCATAGGGCAGGCGACTAATGAAAAACTGTTTTTT
.	TRBV20-1	TRBJ2-3	TRBD2	CSADGRPAGATDTRYF	TGCAGTGCTGATGGTCGCCCAGCGGGGGCCACAGATACGCGGTATTTT
.	TRBV7-9	TRBJ2-1	.	CASSLSRVVYNEQFF	TGTGCCAGCAGCTTATCAAGGGTGGTTTACAATGAGCAGTTCTTC
.	TRBV20-1	TRBJ1-1	.	CSAGRQSMNTEAFF	TGCAGTGCGGGGCGCCAGTCGATGAACACTGAAGCTTTCTTT
.	TRBV19	TRBJ2-1	TRBD2	CATRPTSGRALKSYNEQFF	TGTGCCACCAGGCCGACTAGCGGGAGGGCCCTAAAGTCCTACAATGAGCAGTTCTTC
.	TRBV28	TRBJ1-1	.	CASTRGGVGDTEAFF	TGTGCCAGTACCAGGGGAGGGGTTGGGGACACTGAAGCTTTCTTT
many	TRBV5-1	TRBJ2-7	TRBD2	CASSRTSGVAYEQYF	TGCGCCAGCAGCCGCACCAGCGGGGTAGCCTACGAGCAGTACTTC
.	TRBV5-1	TRBJ2-5	.	CASSLNMAREGETQYF	TGCGCCAGCAGCCTGAATATGGCAAGGGAAGGGGAGACCCAGTACTTC
few	TRBV11-2	TRBJ2-3	TRBD1	CASSSNRDRVTDTQYF	TGTGCCAGCAGCTCTAACCGGGACAGGGTCACAGATACGCAGTATTTT
.	TRBV5-1	TRBJ1-1	.	CASSHDRGRAFF	TGCGCCAGCAGCCACGACCGAGGGCGAGCTTTCTTT
.	TRBV9	TRBJ2-2	TRBD1	CASSGTPGQPNTGELFF	TGTGCCAGCAGCGGCACCCCGGGACAGCCGAACACCGGGGAGCTGTTTTTT
.	TRBV6-1	TRBJ2-3	TRBD1	CASSPQGAHTDTQYF	TGTGCCAGCTCGCCTCAGGGGGCGCACACAGATACGCAGTATTTT
once	TRBV12-3/TRBV12-4	TRBJ2-1	.	CASSFYDRGLSNEQFF	TGTGCCAGCAGTTTCTACGACAGGGGACTAAGCAATGAGCAGTTCTTC
.	TRBV20-1	TRBJ2-2	.	CSARDHGGRTGELFF	TGCAGTGCTAGAGACCACGGGGGAAGGACCGGGGAGCTGTTTTTT
.	TRBV20-1	TRBJ1-2	.	CSARINRVYYGHTF	TGCAGTGCTAGAATAAACAGGGTCTACTATGGCCACACCTTC
.	TRBV12-3/TRBV12-4	TRBJ2-1	.	CASSLPRGGGSYNEQFF	TGTGCCAGCAGCCTCCCTCGGGGAGGGGGCTCCTACAATGAGCAGTTCTTC
.	TRBV6-4	TRBJ2-1	.	CASRPASTAGNEQFF	TGTGCCAGCAGACCCGCGAGTACGGCGGGCAATGAGCAGTTCTTC
few	TRBV27	TRBJ1-1	.	CASSFSESNTEAFF	TGTGCCAGCAGTTTTTCAGAATCGAACACTGAAGCTTTCTTT
.	TRBV12-3/TRBV12-4	TRBJ2-7	.	CASSLGPIGARTYEQYF	TGTGCCAGCAGTTTAGGCCCCATTGGGGCTCGCACCTACGAGCAGTACTTC
few	TRBV5-1	TRBJ1-6	TRBD1	CASSLRQGAANSPLHF	TGCGCCAGCAGCCTACGACAGGGGGCCGCTAATTCACCCCTCCACTTT
.	TRBV7-3	TRBJ2-1	TRBD1	CASSPDRGTYNEQFF	TGTGCCAGCAGCCCCGACAGGGGTACTTACAATGAGCAGTTCTTC
many	TRBV29-1	TRBJ2-7	TRBD1	CSAVGQATYEQYF	TGCAGCGCCGTGGGACAGGCAACCTACGAGCAGTACTTC
few	TRBV7-9	TRBJ2-7	.	CASSSPGTPFYEQYF	TGTGCCAGCAGCTCCCCAGGGACTCCTTTCTACGAGCAGTACTTC
.	TRBV5-1	TRBJ2-7	.	CASSLQGIPPHF	TGCGCCAGCAGCTTGCAGGGTATCCCTCCCCACTTC
few	TRBV5-1	TRBJ2-5	.	CASSIGTEETQYF	TGCGCCAGCAGCATCGGGACGGAAGAGACCCAGTACTTC
.	TRBV5-1	TRBJ2-1	TRBD1	CASSGAGTGYNEQFF	TGCGCCAGCAGCGGGGCCGGGACAGGCTACAATGAGCAGTTCTTC
.	TRBV7-2	TRBJ2-1	.	CASSLAIGSYNEQFF	TGTGCCAGCAGCTTAGCTATAGGGTCCTACAATGAGCAGTTCTTC
.	TRBV20-1	TRBJ1-4	TRBD1	CSASKTGWTEKLFF	TGCAGTGCTAGCAAGACAGGGTGGACTGAAAAACTGTTTTTT
.	TRBV7-2	TRBJ2-3	.	CARSMSSTDTQYF	TGTGCCCGATCCATGTCTAGCACAGATACGCAGTATTTT
many	TRBV6-1	TRBJ2-3	TRBD1	CASRTFDRGREDTADTQYF	TGTGCCAGCAGAACCTTCGACAGGGGGCGGGAGGACACGGCAGATACGCAGTATTTT